A single sample gave rise to the 17 T cell receptor beta chains below, sequenced in a study of blood T cell repertoires in COVID-19. Assay: immunoSEQ multiplex PCR; the TCRdb copy retains only in-frame clones and omits some. The table lists 280,000 or so clones, roughly 88% of them singletons, with roughly 9% in the top ten. The sample comprised peripheral blood. The receptors shown here come from a man aged 18 to 29 with active or convalescent COVID-19.

The CDR3 region is CASREQDTRQNAGQEKLFF. CDR3 DNA: TGTGCCAGCAGAGAACAGGACACCAGGCAGAATGCTGGACAGGAAAAACTGTTTTTT. The chain joins TRBV6-4 to TRBJ1-4; tentatively, D is TRBD1 (6 bases). CDR1 is MRHNA and CDR2 is SNTAGT in the germline V gene. This CDR3 has 19 residues. V was clipped by 6 bases and J by 8 bases, with 31 bases between them.

J is TRBJ1-2 and V is TRBV6-5; TRBD1 matches 12 bases. The germline V gene encodes CDR1 MNHEY and CDR2 SVGAGI. Trimming removed 5 bases from V and 3 bases from J; junction bases left unmatched: 4. The CDR3 totals 15 residues. CDR3 coding DNA: TGTGCCAGCAGTCTCCGGGACAGGGGGCACTATGGCTACACCTTC. Translation gives CASSLRDRGHYGYTF.

The chain uses TRBV5-6 and TRBJ1-1, with D unclear. Between the trimmed V and J ends, which lost 6 bases and 4 bases, there was a span of 16 bases. The CDR3 sequence is 14 residues long. Germline assignment: CDR1 SGHDT and CDR2 YYEEEE. CDR3 nucleotides: TGTGCCAGCATTGATCTCTCGGGGTTCACTGAAGCTTTCTTT. Translation: CASIDLSGFTEAFF. Drawing the rest from reference TRBV5-6 and TRBJ1-1, the complete variable domain is DAGVTQSPTHLIKTRGQQVTLRCSPKSGHDTVSWYQQALGQGPQFIFQYYEEEERQRGNFPDRFSGHQFPNYSSELNVNALLLGDSALYLCASIDLSGFTEAFFGQGTRLTVV.

J is TRBJ1-1 and V is TRBV6-5; TRBD1 matches 7 bases. The V and J ends lost 6 bases and 5 bases, in that order; junction bases with no gene match: 9. CDR3 size: 14 residues. Germline V gives CDR1 MNHEY, CDR2 SVGAGI. The CDR3 DNA reads TGTGCCAGCAGCACAGGGGTGGAAGGTACTGAAGCTTTCTTT. It specifies CASSTGVEGTEAFF.

This clone was seen more than once but under ten times. CDR3 nucleotides: TGTGCCAGCAGTGAGGGACAGGTGGCTCAGCCCCAGCATTTT. Translation gives CASSEGQVAQPQHF. The chain has TRBV2 and TRBJ1-5, with TRBD1 matching 8 bases. J lost 6 bases, V lost 3 bases, and 4 bases had no gene match. Looked up from germline, CDR1 is SNHLY and CDR2 is FYNNEI. The CDR3 is 14 amino acids.

The rearrangement joins TRBV19 to TRBJ1-5; possibly TRBD1 for D (6 bases). CDR1 and CDR2 (germline): LNHDA, SQIVND (reference sequence). This CDR3 contains 15 residues. Trimming took off 7 bases at V and 1 base at J, with 14 bases between the two ends. CDR3 nucleotide sequence: TGTGCCAGTAACAGGGTTTTAGGAAGCAATCAGCCCCAGCATTTT. Its protein is CASNRVLGSNQPQHF.

The V call is TRBV7-9, the J call TRBJ2-5, with TRBD2 identical over 9 bases. The junction had 4 bases not matched to a gene; V was cut back by 4 bases and J by 4 bases. Germline CDR1 SEHNR, CDR2 FQNEAQ (reference sequence). This CDR3 contains 14 residues. The CDR3 protein is CASSSAREGETQYF. CDR3 nucleotide sequence: TGTGCCAGCAGCTCAGCGCGGGAGGGAGAGACCCAGTACTTC.

This clone was recorded once. V gene TRBV13 combines with J gene TRBJ2-3; TRBD2 matches 7 bases. Looked up from germline, CDR1 is PRHDT and CDR2 is FYEKMQ (reference sequence). This CDR3 contains 16 residues. After removal of 0 bases from V and 6 bases from J, the junction contained 9 bases not matched to a gene. This CDR3 is CASSLGWGEGSDTQYF. The CDR3 DNA sequence: TGTGCCAGCAGCTTAGGTTGGGGGGAGGGCTCCGATACGCAGTATTTT.

The V and J genes are TRBV4-3 and TRBJ1-6; TRBD1 matches at 9 bases. After removal of 3 bases from V and 7 bases from J, the junction contained 16 bases not matched to a gene. Germline-derived CDR1 and CDR2 are LGHNA and YSLEER. The CDR3 runs 19 residues. This CDR3 is CASSQFFLPGQGYNSPLHF. The CDR3 coding sequence is TGCGCCAGCAGCCAGTTTTTTCTCCCGGGACAGGGTTACAATTCACCCCTCCACTTT.

This rearrangement joins TRBV2 to TRBJ2-1; D perhaps matches TRBD2 (5 bases). Trimming removed 6 bases from V and 6 bases from J, with 15 bases in between. The CDR3 runs 14 residues. Germline assignment: CDR1 SNHLY and CDR2 FYNNEI. The CDR3 region has the DNA TGTGCCAGCAGGGAGGACTCCAACAGCAATGAGCAGTTCTTC. Translated, it gives CASREDSNSNEQFF. Variable domain in full (rest from reference TRBV2 and TRBJ2-1): EPEVTQTPSHQVTQMGQEVILRCVPISNHLYFYWYRQILGQKVEFLVSFYNNEISEKSEIFDDQFSVERPDGSNFTLKIRSTKLEDSAMYFCASREDSNSNEQFFGPGTRLTVL.

CDR3 DNA sequence: TGTGCCAGCAGTGAACACACAGGGGGAGGGACTGAAGCTTTCTTT. This encodes CASSEHTGGGTEAFF. The chain uses TRBV6-1 and TRBJ1-1, with TRBD1 matching 8 bases. CDR3 size: 15 residues. The V gene's germline CDR1 is MNHNS and CDR2 SASEGT. Losses at the gene ends were 2 bases for V and 5 bases for J; bases not matched to a gene: 7.

Ten or more counts support this clone. V usage is TRBV11-2 and J usage is TRBJ2-5, with D possibly matching TRBD2 (6 bases). Germline loops: CDR1 SGHAT, CDR2 FQNNGV. CDR3 length: 15 residues. Trimming cost V 1 base and J 7 bases, with 16 bases left between them. CDR3 DNA: TGTGCCAGCAGCTTAGGGGGGGTTCCCGAAGGGACCCAGTACTTC. Protein sequence: CASSLGGVPEGTQYF.

This sequence joins TRBV4-1 and TRBJ2-5; tentatively, D is TRBD2 (5 bases). This CDR3 contains 11 residues. Germline values: CDR1 MGHRA, CDR2 YSYEKL. V lost 1 base, J lost 13 bases, and 10 bases lay in between. CDR3 sequence reads: CASSQGGFRYF. The CDR3 coding sequence is TGCGCCAGCAGCCAAGGAGGGTTTAGGTACTTC.

This chain connects TRBV5-6 to TRBJ2-2, with D possibly matching TRBD2 (5 bases). The CDR3 runs to 15 residues. The V and J ends lost 2 bases and 4 bases respectively, with 12 bases between them. The germline CDR1 and CDR2 sequences are SGHDT and YYEEEE. In DNA, the CDR3 is TGTGCCAGCAGCTTAGCGGCGGGTGGCACCGGGGAGCTGTTTTTT. Translating it yields CASSLAAGGTGELFF.

The chain carries TRBV18 and TRBJ1-1, with 12 nucleotides matching TRBD1. The CDR3 is 17 residues long. Looked up from germline, CDR1 is KGHSH and CDR2 is LQKENI. The ends lost 6 bases at V and 0 bases at J; junction bases unmatched: 8. CDR3 amino acids: CASSPGTGGNMNTEAFF. The CDR3 nucleotides read TGTGCCAGCTCGCCCGGGACAGGGGGCAACATGAACACTGAAGCTTTCTTT.

V and J are TRBV5-1 and TRBJ2-5, with D possibly being TRBD2 (5 bases). Germline-derived CDR1 and CDR2 are SGHRS and YFSETQ. Trimming stripped 1 base from V and 0 bases from J, with 7 bases between. The CDR3 contains 14 residues. The CDR3 DNA is TGCGCCAGCAGCTTGCTTAGCGACCAAGAGACCCAGTACTTC. Encoded protein: CASSLLSDQETQYF.

CDR3 coding DNA: TGTGCCAGCAGGGCGGGGACAGAGTCCTACGAGCAGTACTTC. Translation: CASRAGTESYEQYF. The rearrangement uses TRBV2 and TRBJ2-7; D might be TRBD1 (7 bases). V was cut by 6 bases and J by 1 base, with 13 bases left in between. The V gene's germline CDR1 is SNHLY and CDR2 FYNNEI. This CDR3 region has 14 residues.